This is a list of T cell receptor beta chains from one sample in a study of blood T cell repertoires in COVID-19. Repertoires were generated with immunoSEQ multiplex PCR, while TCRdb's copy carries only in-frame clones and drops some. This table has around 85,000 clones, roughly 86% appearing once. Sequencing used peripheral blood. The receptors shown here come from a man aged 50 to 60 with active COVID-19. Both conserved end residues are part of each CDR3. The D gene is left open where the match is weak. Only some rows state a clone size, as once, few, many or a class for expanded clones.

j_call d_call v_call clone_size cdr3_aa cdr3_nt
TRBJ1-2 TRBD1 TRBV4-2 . CASSQEPDRVWGGYTF TGTGCCAGCAGCCAAGAGCCGGACAGGGTATGGGGCGGCTACACCTTC
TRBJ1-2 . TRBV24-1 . CATPIGTLYGYTF TGTGCCACCCCCATCGGGACACTTTATGGCTACACCTTC
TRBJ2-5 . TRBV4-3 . CASSPSIKAAGETQYF TGCGCCAGCAGCCCTTCGATAAAGGCGGCGGGGGAGACCCAGTACTTC
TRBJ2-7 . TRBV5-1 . CASSFLADYEQYF TGCGCCAGCAGCTTTCTAGCAGACTACGAGCAGTACTTC
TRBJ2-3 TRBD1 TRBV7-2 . CASSSRTGRTDTQYF TGTGCCAGCAGCTCAAGGACAGGCCGCACAGATACGCAGTATTTT
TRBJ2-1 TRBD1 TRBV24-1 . CATNKGQGVSYNEQFF TGTGCCACCAACAAGGGACAGGGGGTCTCCTACAATGAGCAGTTCTTC
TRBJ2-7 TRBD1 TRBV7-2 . CASTSDRSIGYF TGTGCCAGCACCTCGGACAGGTCGATAGGCTACTTC
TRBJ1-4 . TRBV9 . CASSVGGFRATNEKLFF TGTGCCAGCAGCGTAGGGGGCTTTCGTGCAACTAATGAAAAACTGTTTTTT
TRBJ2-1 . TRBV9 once CASSVAGVYNEQFF TGTGCCAGCAGCGTAGCGGGAGTCTACAATGAGCAGTTCTTC
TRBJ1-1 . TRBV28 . CASSLQDTEAFF TGTGCCAGCAGTTTACAGGACACTGAAGCTTTCTTT
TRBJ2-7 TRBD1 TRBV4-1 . CASSQRQGPLGAYEQYF TGCGCCAGCAGCCAGCGACAGGGGCCCTTGGGGGCCTACGAGCAGTACTTC
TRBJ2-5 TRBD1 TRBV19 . CASSKAGTGSETQYF TGTGCCAGTAGTAAGGCCGGGACAGGGTCAGAGACCCAGTACTTC
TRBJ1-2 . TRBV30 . CAWSQSLEGGYTF TGTGCCTGGAGTCAATCTCTGGAGGGAGGCTACACCTTC
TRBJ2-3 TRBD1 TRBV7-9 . CASSLGTGFTDTQYF TGTGCCAGCAGCTTAGGGACAGGTTTCACAGATACGCAGTATTTT
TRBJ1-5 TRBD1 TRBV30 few CAWDQGAYQPQHF TGTGCCTGGGATCAGGGGGCTTATCAGCCCCAGCATTTT
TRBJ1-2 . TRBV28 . CASSWGTGISVGYGYTF TGTGCCAGCAGTTGGGGAACAGGGATATCCGTTGGCTATGGCTACACCTTC
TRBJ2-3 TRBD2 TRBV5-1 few CASRREGDTQYF TGCGCCAGCAGGAGGGAGGGAGATACGCAGTATTTT
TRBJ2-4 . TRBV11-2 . CASSLAGGENIQYF TGTGCCAGCAGCTTAGCGGGGGGCGAAAACATTCAGTACTTC
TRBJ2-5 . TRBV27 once CASSDRGGGETQYF TGTGCCAGCAGCGACAGGGGAGGGGGTGAGACCCAGTACTTC
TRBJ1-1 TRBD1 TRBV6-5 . CASSYQQGDEAFF TGTGCCAGCAGTTACCAACAGGGGGATGAAGCTTTCTTT
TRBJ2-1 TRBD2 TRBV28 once CASSLTSGIDEQFF TGTGCCAGCAGCCTGACTAGCGGGATAGATGAGCAGTTCTTC
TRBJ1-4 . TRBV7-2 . CASSSPGSGEKLFF TGTGCCAGCAGTTCCCCCGGGAGCGGTGAAAAACTGTTTTTT
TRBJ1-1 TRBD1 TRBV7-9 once CASSLIGGTGGEAFF TGTGCCAGCAGCTTAATCGGCGGGACAGGGGGTGAAGCTTTCTTT
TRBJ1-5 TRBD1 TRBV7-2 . CASSFTPGQGNQPQHF TGTGCCAGCAGTTTCACCCCGGGACAGGGGAATCAGCCCCAGCATTTT
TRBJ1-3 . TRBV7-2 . CASSLEDRNSGNTIYF TGTGCCAGCAGCTTAGAGGACAGAAACTCTGGAAACACCATATATTTT
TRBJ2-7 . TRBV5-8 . CASSQGGAPSSYEQYF TGTGCCAGCAGCCAAGGAGGGGCGCCGAGCTCCTACGAGCAGTACTTC
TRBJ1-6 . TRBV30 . CAFLSGFYNSPLHF TGTGCCTTCCTAAGCGGGTTTTATAATTCACCCCTCCACTTT
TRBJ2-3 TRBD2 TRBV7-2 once CASSKGTSGPYPDTQYF TGTGCCAGCAGCAAAGGGACTAGCGGGCCTTATCCAGATACGCAGTATTTT
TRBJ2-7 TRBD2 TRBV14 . CASSPSTSGRATSLYEQYF TGTGCCAGCAGCCCTTCGACTAGCGGGAGGGCCACCAGTTTGTACGAGCAGTACTTC
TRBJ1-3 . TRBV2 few CASSEDRWRDTIYF TGTGCCAGCAGTGAAGATAGGTGGAGAGACACCATATATTTT
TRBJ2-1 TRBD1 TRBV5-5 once CASSHNSGTGEQFF TGTGCCAGCAGCCATAACTCCGGGACAGGAGAGCAGTTCTTC